The following is a T cell receptor beta chain sequence with its context. The antigen is unknown. The run depth of the assay was deep. Using immunoSEQ multiplex PCR, the repertoire was profiled, and TCRdb retains in-frame clones only, with some absent. The sample records approximately 700,000 clones, around three quarters being singletons. This sample was taken from a study of shared clonotypes between healthy human individuals. Study details: Researchers assigned three CD4 naive, three CD4 memory, two CD8 naive and one CD8 memory plate to each donor. Study conclusions and caveats: Naive subsets usually exceeded memory subsets in estimated richness. A handful of donors shared around 5.2% of their naive CD4 clonotypes.

CDR3 length: 14 residues. Germline-derived CDR1 and CDR2 are MNHNS and SASEGT. The V end was cut by 4 bases, the J end by 5 bases, with 14 bases between. This sequence was found in a young woman in good health. The sample comprised memory CD4+ T cells sorted from blood. Subset in this sample: CD45RA-negative fraction. This chain joins TRBV6-1 and TRBJ2-5, with D perhaps being TRBD1 or TRBD2 (5 bases each). The DNA for the CDR3 is TGTGCCAGCAGTGTTTCAGGGACCCCGGAGACCCAGTACTTC. Protein: CASSVSGTPETQYF.